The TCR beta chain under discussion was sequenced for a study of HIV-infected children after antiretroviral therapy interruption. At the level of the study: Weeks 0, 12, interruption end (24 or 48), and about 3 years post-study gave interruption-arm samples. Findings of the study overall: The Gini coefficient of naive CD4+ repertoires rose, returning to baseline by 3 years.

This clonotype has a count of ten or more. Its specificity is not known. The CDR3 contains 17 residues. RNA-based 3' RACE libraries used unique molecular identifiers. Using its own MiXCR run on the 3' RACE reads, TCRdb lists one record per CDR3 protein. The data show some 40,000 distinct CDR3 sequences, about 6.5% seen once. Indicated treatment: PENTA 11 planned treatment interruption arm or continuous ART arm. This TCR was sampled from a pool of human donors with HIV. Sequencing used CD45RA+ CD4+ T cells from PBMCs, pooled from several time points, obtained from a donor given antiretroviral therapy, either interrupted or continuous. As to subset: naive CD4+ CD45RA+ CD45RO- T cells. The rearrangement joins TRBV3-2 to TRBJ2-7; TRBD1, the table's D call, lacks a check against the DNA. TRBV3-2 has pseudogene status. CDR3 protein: CASSQEGQGKGDYEQYF. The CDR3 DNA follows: TGTGCCAGCAGCCAAGAGGGACAGGGAAAAGGCGACTACGAGCAGTACTTC.